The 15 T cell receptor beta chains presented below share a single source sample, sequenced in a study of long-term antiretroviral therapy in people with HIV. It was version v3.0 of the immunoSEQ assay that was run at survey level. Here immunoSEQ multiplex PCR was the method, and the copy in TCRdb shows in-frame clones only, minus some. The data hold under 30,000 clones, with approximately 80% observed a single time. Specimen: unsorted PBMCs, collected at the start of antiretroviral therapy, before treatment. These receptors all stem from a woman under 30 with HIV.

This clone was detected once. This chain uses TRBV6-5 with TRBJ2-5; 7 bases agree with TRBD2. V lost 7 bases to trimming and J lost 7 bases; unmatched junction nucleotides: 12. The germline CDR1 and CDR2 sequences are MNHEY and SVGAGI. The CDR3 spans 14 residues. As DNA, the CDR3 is TGTGCCAGCACGGCGGGGGTGGACGGGGTGACCCAGTACTTC. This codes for CASTAGVDGVTQYF.

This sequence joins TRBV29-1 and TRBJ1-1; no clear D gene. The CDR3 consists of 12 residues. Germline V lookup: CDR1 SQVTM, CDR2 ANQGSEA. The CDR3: CSTGLEDTEAFF. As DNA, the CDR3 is TGCAGTACTGGTTTGGAAGACACTGAAGCTTTCTTT.

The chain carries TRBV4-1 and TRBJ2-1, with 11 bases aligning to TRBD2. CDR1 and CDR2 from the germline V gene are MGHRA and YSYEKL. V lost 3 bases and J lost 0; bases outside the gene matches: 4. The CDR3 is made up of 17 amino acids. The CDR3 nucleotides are TGCGCCAGCAGCCACGGACTAGCGGGCCCCTCCTACAATGAGCAGTTCTTC. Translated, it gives CASSHGLAGPSYNEQFF.

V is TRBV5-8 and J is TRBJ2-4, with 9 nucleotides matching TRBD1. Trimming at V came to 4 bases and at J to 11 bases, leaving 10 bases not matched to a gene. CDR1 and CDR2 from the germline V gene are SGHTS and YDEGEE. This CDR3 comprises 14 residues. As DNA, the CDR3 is TGTGCCAGCAGCCCTGAGTGGGACAGGGAGGTTCAGTACTTC. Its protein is CASSPEWDREVQYF.

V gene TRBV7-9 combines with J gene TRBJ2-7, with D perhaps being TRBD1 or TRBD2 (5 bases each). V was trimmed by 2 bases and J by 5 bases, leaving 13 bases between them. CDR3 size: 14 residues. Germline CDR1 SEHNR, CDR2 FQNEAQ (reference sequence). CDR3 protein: CASSLTSVGDEQYF. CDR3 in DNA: TGTGCCAGCAGCTTAACTTCCGTGGGGGACGAGCAGTACTTC.

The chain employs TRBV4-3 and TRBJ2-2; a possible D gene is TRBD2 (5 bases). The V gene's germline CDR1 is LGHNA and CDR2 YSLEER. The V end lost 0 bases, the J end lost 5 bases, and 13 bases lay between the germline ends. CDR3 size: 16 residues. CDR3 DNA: TGCGCCAGCAGCCAAGAATGGCTAGCCGGGACCGGGGAGCTGTTTTTT. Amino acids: CASSQEWLAGTGELFF.

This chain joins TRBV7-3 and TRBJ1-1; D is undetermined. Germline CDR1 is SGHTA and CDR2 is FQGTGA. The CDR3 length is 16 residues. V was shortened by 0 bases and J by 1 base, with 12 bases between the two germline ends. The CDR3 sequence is CASSLTGGTGNTEAFF. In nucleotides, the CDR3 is TGTGCCAGCAGCTTAACGGGAGGCACGGGGAACACTGAAGCTTTCTTT.

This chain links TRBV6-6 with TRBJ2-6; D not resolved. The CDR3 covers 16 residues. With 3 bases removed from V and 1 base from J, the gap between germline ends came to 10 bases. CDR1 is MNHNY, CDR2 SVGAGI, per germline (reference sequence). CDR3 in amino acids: CASSYDGSSGANVLTF. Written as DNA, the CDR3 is TGTGCCAGCAGTTATGACGGCTCGTCTGGGGCCAACGTCCTGACTTTC.

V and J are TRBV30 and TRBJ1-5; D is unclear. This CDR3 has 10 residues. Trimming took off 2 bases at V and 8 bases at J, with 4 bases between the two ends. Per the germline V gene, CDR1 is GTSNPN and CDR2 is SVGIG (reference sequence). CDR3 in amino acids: CAWSIKPQHF. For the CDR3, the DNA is TGTGCCTGGAGTATCAAGCCCCAGCATTTT. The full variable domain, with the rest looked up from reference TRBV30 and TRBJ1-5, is SQTIHQWPATLVQPVGSPLSLECTVEGTSNPNLYWYRQAAGRGLQLLFYSVGIGQISSEVPQNLSASRPQDRQFILSSKKLLLSDSGFYLCAWSIKPQHFGDGTRLSIL.

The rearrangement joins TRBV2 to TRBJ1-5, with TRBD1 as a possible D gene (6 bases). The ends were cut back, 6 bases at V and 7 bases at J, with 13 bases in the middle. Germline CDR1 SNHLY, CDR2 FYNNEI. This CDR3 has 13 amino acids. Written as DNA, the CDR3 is TGTGCCAGCAGGTCAGGGGAAGGGCAGCCCCAGCATTTT. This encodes CASRSGEGQPQHF.

In DNA form, the CDR3 reads TGCGCCAGCAGATATAGTCCCGGGACCTATGGCTACACCTTC. Translated, it gives CASRYSPGTYGYTF. The chain combines TRBV10-1 with TRBJ1-2; perhaps TRBD1 as D (5 bases). The CDR3 loop spans 14 amino acids. V lost 6 bases, J lost 4 bases, and 15 bases lay in between. Germline V gene sequence: CDR1 WNHNN, CDR2 SYGVQD (reference sequence).

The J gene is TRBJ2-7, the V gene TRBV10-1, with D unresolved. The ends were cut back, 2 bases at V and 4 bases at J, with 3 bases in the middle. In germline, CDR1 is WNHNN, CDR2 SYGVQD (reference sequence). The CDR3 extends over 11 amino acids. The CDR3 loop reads CASSEEYEQYF. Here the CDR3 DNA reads TGCGCCAGCAGTGAGGAATACGAGCAGTACTTC.

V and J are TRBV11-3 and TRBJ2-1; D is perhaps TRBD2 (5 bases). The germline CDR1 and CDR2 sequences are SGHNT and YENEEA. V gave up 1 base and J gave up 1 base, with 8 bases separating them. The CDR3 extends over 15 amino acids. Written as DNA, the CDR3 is TGTGCCAGCAGCTTAGGAACTAGGTCCTACAATGAGCAGTTCTTC. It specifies CASSLGTRSYNEQFF. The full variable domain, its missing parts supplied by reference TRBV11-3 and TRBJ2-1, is EAGVVQSPRYKIIEKKQPVAFWCNPISGHNTLYWYLQNLGQGPELLIRYENEEAVDDSQLPKDRFSAERLKGVDSTLKIQPAELGDSAVYLCASSLGTRSYNEQFFGPGTRLTVL.

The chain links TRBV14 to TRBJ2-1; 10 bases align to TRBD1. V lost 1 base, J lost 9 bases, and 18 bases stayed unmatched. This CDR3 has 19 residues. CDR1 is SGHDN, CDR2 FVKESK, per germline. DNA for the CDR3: TGTGCCAGCAGCCAAGCCGTAATCCTTCGGGACAGGGGATTAGGTGAGCAGTTCTTC. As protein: CASSQAVILRDRGLGEQFF.

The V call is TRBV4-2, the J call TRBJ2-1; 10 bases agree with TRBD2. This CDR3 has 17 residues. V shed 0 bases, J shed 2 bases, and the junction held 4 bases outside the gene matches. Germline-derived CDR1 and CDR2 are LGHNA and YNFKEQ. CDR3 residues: CASSQEVAGGTYNEQFF. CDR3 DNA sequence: TGTGCCAGCAGCCAAGAGGTAGCGGGAGGCACCTACAATGAGCAGTTCTTC.